The 11 T cell receptor beta chains in this list originate from one sample, sequenced in a study of cytomegalovirus exposure and HLA in healthy donors. Primers included in the PCR were 60 Vbeta and 13 Jbeta primers. Some clones are missing from TCRdb's copy, which holds only in-frame ones; the method was immunoSEQ multiplex PCR. The sample shows around 130,000 clones, roughly 80% of them seen only once. The sequenced material came from PBMCs. Every receptor here comes from a boy between 10 and 17 years old in good health and CMV-seronegative.

Only a few counts were recorded for this clone. The genes are TRBV7-9 and TRBJ2-4, with 8 bases fitting TRBD1. Trimming removed 5 bases from V and 0 bases from J; junction bases left unmatched: 3. The CDR3 consists of 15 residues. Germline V CDR1 and CDR2: SEHNR, FQNEAQ (reference sequence). The CDR3 nucleotides read TGTGCCAGCAGCATCGGACAGGGAGCCAAAAACATTCAGTACTTC. It yields the protein CASSIGQGAKNIQYF.

This clone turned up a few times. Other DNA sequences of this sample code for an identical CDR3. The DNA of the CDR3 is TGTGCCAGCAGCTTGGGCGGGGACTTCTACGAGCAGTACTTC. Amino acid sequence: CASSLGGDFYEQYF. This rearrangement joins TRBV5-6 to TRBJ2-7, with a possible D match to TRBD2 (6 bases). The germline V gene has CDR1 SGHDT and CDR2 YYEEEE. V was trimmed by 0 bases and J by 3 bases, leaving 10 bases between them. This CDR3 contains 14 residues.

The chain links TRBV6-5 to TRBJ1-2; 7 bases agree with TRBD1. Per germline, CDR1 MNHEY and CDR2 SVGAGI. Trimming removed 2 bases from V and 9 bases from J; junction bases left unmatched: 6. This CDR3 comprises 13 residues. The CDR3 DNA sequence: TGTGCCAGCAGTTACGGGACAGAATTGCGCTACACCTTC. As protein: CASSYGTELRYTF.

The V gene is TRBV7-2, the J gene TRBJ2-7, with 10 bases that match TRBD1. This CDR3 region has 15 residues. V was clipped by 7 bases and J by 3 bases; unmatched bases: 9. CDR1 and CDR2 from the germline V gene are SGHTA and FQGNSA. The CDR3 reads CASTGPGQGYYEQYF. The DNA for the CDR3 is TGTGCCAGCACCGGACCGGGACAGGGGTACTACGAGCAGTACTTC. The variable domain in full, completed from reference TRBV7-2 and TRBJ2-7, reads GAGVSQSPSNKVTEKGKDVELRCDPISGHTALYWYRQSLGQGLEFLIYFQGNSAPDKSGLPSDRFSAERTGGSVSTLTIQRTQQEDSAVYLCASTGPGQGYYEQYFGPGTRLTVT.

This clone was detected only a few times. The gene calls are TRBV30 and TRBJ1-2, with no clear D. Deletions cut 0 bases from V and 4 bases from J, with 12 bases between. The CDR3 runs 14 residues. Germline assignment: CDR1 GTSNPN and CDR2 SVGIG (reference sequence). The CDR3 region is CAWSVQSDVYGYTF. The CDR3 DNA follows: TGTGCCTGGAGTGTACAAAGTGATGTCTATGGCTACACCTTC.

This sequence joins TRBV2 and TRBJ2-2, with 7 bases fitting TRBD2. This CDR3 is 15 amino acids long. Germline CDR1 reads SNHLY; CDR2 reads FYNNEI. V lost 5 bases, J lost 3 bases, and 6 bases stayed unmatched. This chain's CDR3 is CASSIVGGDTGELFF. CDR3 sequence (DNA): TGTGCCAGCAGTATCGTGGGAGGGGACACCGGGGAGCTGTTTTTT.

The CDR3 reads CAWSEYGRGNQPQHF. CDR3 nucleotides: TGTGCCTGGAGTGAATATGGCAGGGGGAATCAGCCCCAGCATTTT. This sequence joins TRBV30 and TRBJ1-5, with 7 bases lining up with TRBD1. Germline CDR1 is GTSNPN and CDR2 is SVGIG (reference sequence). The CDR3 length is 15 residues. Germline trimming cut 1 base from V and 4 bases from J; bases unmatched to any gene: 7.

The V and J genes are TRBV5-4 and TRBJ2-2; maybe TRBD2 (5 bases). This CDR3 is 11 amino acids long. CDR1 is SGHNT, CDR2 YYREEE, per germline (reference sequence). The V gene lost 4 bases and the J gene lost 13 bases, with 11 bases spanning the gap. The chain's CDR3 is CASSRGTGLFF. The DNA for the CDR3 is TGTGCCAGCAGCCGGGGTACTGGGCTGTTTTTT.

This clone was seen just once. The V and J genes are TRBV5-4 and TRBJ2-7; TRBD2 aligns across 7 bases. The CDR3 has 16 residues. CDR1 is SGHNT and CDR2 is YYREEE in the germline V gene (reference sequence). The ends lost 4 bases at V and 5 bases at J; junction bases unmatched: 15. As DNA, the CDR3 is TGTGCCAGCAGCCCTCCGGAAGGGGCGGGAGAGAACGAGCAGTACTTC. Amino acid sequence: CASSPPEGAGENEQYF.

The rearrangement links TRBV27 to TRBJ2-2, with D tentatively TRBD1 (6 bases). Germline-derived CDR1 and CDR2 are MNHEY and SMNVEV (reference sequence). The CDR3 is 15 amino acids. Trimming stripped 2 bases from V and 6 bases from J, with 13 bases between. For the CDR3, the DNA is TGTGCCAGCAGTTTAGCAGGGGAGAGGGCCGGGGAGCTGTTTTTT. It yields the protein CASSLAGERAGELFF.

The CDR3, as DNA: TGTGCCAGTAGTTTGGGAGTCGGGACAGGGATAGAGCAGTACTTC. This gives the protein CASSLGVGTGIEQYF. The chain uses TRBV19 and TRBJ2-7, with 9 bases aligning to TRBD1. Per germline, CDR1 LNHDA and CDR2 SQIVND (reference sequence). The trim removed 5 bases at V and 7 bases at J, leaving 12 bases unmatched. This CDR3 region has 15 residues. Variable domain in full (rest from reference TRBV19 and TRBJ2-7): DGGITQSPKYLFRKEGQNVTLSCEQNLNHDAMYWYRQDPGQGLRLIYYSQIVNDFQKGDIAEGYSVSREKKESFPLTVTSAQKNPTAFYLCASSLGVGTGIEQYFGPGTRLTVT.